The 5 T cell receptor beta chains in this list originate from one sample, sequenced in a study of cytomegalovirus exposure and HLA in healthy donors. Assay: immunoSEQ multiplex PCR; the TCRdb copy retains only in-frame clones and omits some. The sample includes around 45,000 clones, around nine tenths of them seen just once. The sample taken for sequencing was PBMCs. All receptors come from a man between 18 and 35 years old in good health and CMV-seronegative.

The chain uses TRBV5-6 and TRBJ1-6; 9 nucleotides align to TRBD1. The CDR3 length is 15 residues. The V gene's germline CDR1 is SGHDT and CDR2 YYEEEE. J gave up 4 bases and V 4 bases, and 3 bases lay outside the gene matches. The DNA for the CDR3 is TGTGCCAGCAGCCTCGGACAGGGGTATAATTCACCCCTCCACTTT. It codes for CASSLGQGYNSPLHF.

The J gene is TRBJ2-7, the V gene TRBV7-2, with D tentatively TRBD2 (5 bases). Trimming pared 3 bases from V and 4 bases from J, leaving 16 bases between. This CDR3 has 15 residues. Germline lookup yields CDR1 SGHTA and CDR2 FQGNSA. CDR3 sequence (DNA): TGTGCCAGCAGCTTCCCGACCGGGGTAGCATACGAGCAGTACTTC. Amino acid sequence: CASSFPTGVAYEQYF.

In this sample, this clone turned up once. This chain links TRBV6-4 with TRBJ2-2; possibly TRBD1 for D (5 bases). This CDR3 contains 15 residues. The germline gives CDR1 MRHNA, CDR2 SNTAGT. Trimming removed 7 bases from V and 5 bases from J, with 17 bases in between. CDR3 amino acids: CASKLTEASTGELFF. The CDR3 DNA reads as TGTGCCAGCAAACTGACAGAGGCCAGTACCGGGGAGCTGTTTTTT.

DNA for the CDR3: TGTGCCAGCAGCTCCTTCGGACAGGGCAATCAGCCCCAGCATTTT. Protein: CASSSFGQGNQPQHF. The chain combines TRBV7-2 with TRBJ1-5; the match to TRBD1 covers 7 bases. J was trimmed by 2 bases and V by 4 bases; bases with no gene match: 5. The CDR3 runs to 15 residues. From germline, CDR1 is SGHTA and CDR2 FQGNSA.

This clone showed up just a few times. The DNA for the CDR3 is TGTGCCAGCAGCTTAGATACGCCCCAGCGGGGGTACTACGAGCAGTACTTC. Its protein product is CASSLDTPQRGYYEQYF. The V and J genes are TRBV11-2 and TRBJ2-7; 8 bases align to TRBD2. Per the germline V gene, CDR1 is SGHAT and CDR2 is FQNNGV. There are 17 residues in the CDR3. After removal of 0 bases from V and 3 bases from J, the junction contained 10 bases not matched to a gene.